The rows below give T cell receptor beta chains drawn from one sample of a study of CD8 T cells in acute hepatitis C reinfection. Here immunoSEQ multiplex PCR was the method, and the copy in TCRdb shows in-frame clones only, minus some. This repertoire shows over 35,000 clones, more than 75% found once; its top ten account for 0.5% to 0.65%. Material: naive CD8+ T cells from PBMCs. Receptor source: a man younger than 40 with chronic hepatitis C. Both conserved end residues are part of each CDR3. The D gene is left open where the match is weak. Some rows mark clone size as missing; the rest say once, few, many or name a class of expanded clone.

D gene	V gene	clone size	J gene	CDR3 DNA	CDR3 protein
TRBD1	TRBV27	-	TRBJ1-5	TGTGCCAGCACCTTGACAGGGGTCTCTCAGCCCCAGCATTTT	CASTLTGVSQPQHF
-	TRBV5-8	-	TRBJ2-7	TGTGCCAGCAGCTTGTTCTCGACCCCGGGGGAACGGTACGAGCAGTACTTC	CASSLFSTPGERYEQYF
TRBD1	TRBV19	-	TRBJ2-3	TGTGCCAGTAGTAACGCAGGGGGCGCCACAGATACGCAGTATTTT	CASSNAGGATDTQYF
TRBD2	TRBV29-1	-	TRBJ2-5	TGCAGCGTTGAAGGGGGACTAGCAGTCTCAGAGACCCAGTACTTC	CSVEGGLAVSETQYF
-	TRBV7-9	-	TRBJ1-5	TGTGCCAGCAGCTTAGGAAGTCAGCCCCAGCATTTT	CASSLGSQPQHF
-	TRBV12-5	-	TRBJ1-6	TGTGCTAGTTCTGAGGGGGGCAATTCACCCCTCCACTTT	CASSEGGNSPLHF
-	TRBV7-9	-	TRBJ2-7	TGTGCCAGCAGCTTAGCAGGGGCGTACGAGCAGTACTTC	CASSLAGAYEQYF
-	TRBV13	once	TRBJ2-7	TGTGCCAGCAGCGCCGATCATAGTCGTCACGAGCAGTACTTC	CASSADHSRHEQYF
-	TRBV19	-	TRBJ2-7	TGTGCCAGTGGACAACACTACGAGCAGTACTTC	CASGQHYEQYF
-	TRBV5-1	-	TRBJ1-4	TGCGCCAGCAGCCCTGGACAGTTAAATGAAAAACTGTTTTTT	CASSPGQLNEKLFF
TRBD2	TRBV7-2	-	TRBJ2-2	TGTGCCAGCAGCCCCCCTCGGGGGGTCTGGACCGGGGAGCTGTTTTTT	CASSPPRGVWTGELFF
-	TRBV4-3	-	TRBJ2-7	TGCGCCAGCAGCCAAGATAAGAGTTACTACGAGCAGTACTTC	CASSQDKSYYEQYF
-	TRBV30	-	TRBJ2-7	TGTGCCTGGAGTGAGTCCTACGAGCAGTACTTC	CAWSESYEQYF
-	TRBV7-9	-	TRBJ1-1	TGTGCCAGCAGCTTAGAGGGTTCCATGAACACTGAAGCTTTCTTT	CASSLEGSMNTEAFF
TRBD1	TRBV5-8	-	TRBJ1-1	TGTGCCAGCAGCTTAGGGACAGGGAACACTGAAGCTTTCTTT	CASSLGTGNTEAFF
TRBD2	TRBV9	once	TRBJ2-7	TGTGCCAGCAGCGTGACTAGCGGGGGAGACTACGAGCAGTACTTC	CASSVTSGGDYEQYF
-	TRBV19	-	TRBJ1-2	TGTGCCAGTAGTATAGGTCCGACTGGCTACACCTTC	CASSIGPTGYTF
-	TRBV10-2	once	TRBJ2-1	TGCGCCAGCAGTGACGACTGGGGCTCCTACAATGAGCAGTTCTTC	CASSDDWGSYNEQFF
TRBD1	TRBV16	once	TRBJ2-3	TGTGCCAGCAGCCAATCACCGGGACAGGGGGGCGCAGATACGCAGTATTTT	CASSQSPGQGGADTQYF
-	TRBV6-5	once	TRBJ2-7	TGTGCCAGCAGTTACGGGACGGGACTTCCCGAGCAGTACTTC	CASSYGTGLPEQYF
-	TRBV27	-	TRBJ2-7	TGTGCCAGCAGTTTAGCAGGGCGGCTTGACGAGCAGTACTTC	CASSLAGRLDEQYF
TRBD2	TRBV9	once	TRBJ2-7	TGTGCCAGCAGCCCCGGGGGAGGGACGTACGAGCAGTACTTC	CASSPGGGTYEQYF
TRBD1	TRBV10-3	-	TRBJ2-7	TGTGCCATCAGTGACCTAAACAGGGGTTACGAGCAGTACTTC	CAISDLNRGYEQYF
TRBD1	TRBV4-1	-	TRBJ2-2	TGCGCCAGCAGCCAAGGATGGGAGATGGGGGACAGTTTAAACACCGGGGAGCTGTTTTTT	CASSQGWEMGDSLNTGELFF
-	TRBV11-1	-	TRBJ1-1	TGTGCCAGCAGCCACCTCTCGAGCACTGAAGCTTTCTTT	CASSHLSSTEAFF
-	TRBV4-2	-	TRBJ2-7	TGTGCCAGCAGCCAGGACAAAGCCTACGAGCAGTACTTC	CASSQDKAYEQYF
-	TRBV30	-	TRBJ2-2	TGTGCCTGGAGTGGACAGAGTACGAACACCGGGGAGCTGTTTTTT	CAWSGQSTNTGELFF
TRBD1	TRBV9	-	TRBJ2-3	TGTGCCAGCAGCGATGGGACAGGGAGGGATACGCAGTATTTT	CASSDGTGRDTQYF
-	TRBV5-8	-	TRBJ1-2	TGTGCCAGCAGCACGATCGGGGGCGCCTATGGCTACACCTTC	CASSTIGGAYGYTF